This T cell receptor beta chain was obtained from a study of a mutant IDH1 vaccine in newly diagnosed glioma. Turning to the study itself: Treated patients, approximately 62% male and roughly 40% female, averaged approximately 40 years of age.

The table came from immunoSEQ multiplex PCR; TCRdb's copy has only in-frame clones and leaves some out. The table records about 59,000 clones, approximately 90% of them present only once. Noted time point: week 5, during vaccination. A single vaccine dose contained 300 ug of mutant IDH1 20-mer peptide, and topical imiquimod was used with it. A note on this clone: Its cognate antigen is unknown.

V trimming: 7 bases; J trimming: 0 bases; junction bases outside the gene matches: 3. The CDR3 runs 14 residues. Germline V CDR1 and CDR2: MNHEY, SVGAGI. V and J are TRBV6-5 and TRBJ1-1; 9 bases line up with TRBD1. The source material was PBMCs, sampled from a glioma patient whose treatment included an IDH1 peptide vaccine. The sequence derives from a woman aged 40 to 50 with glioma. CDR3 bases: TGTGCCAGCAAAACAGGGGGCTTGAACACTGAAGCTTTCTTT. Protein product: CASKTGGLNTEAFF.